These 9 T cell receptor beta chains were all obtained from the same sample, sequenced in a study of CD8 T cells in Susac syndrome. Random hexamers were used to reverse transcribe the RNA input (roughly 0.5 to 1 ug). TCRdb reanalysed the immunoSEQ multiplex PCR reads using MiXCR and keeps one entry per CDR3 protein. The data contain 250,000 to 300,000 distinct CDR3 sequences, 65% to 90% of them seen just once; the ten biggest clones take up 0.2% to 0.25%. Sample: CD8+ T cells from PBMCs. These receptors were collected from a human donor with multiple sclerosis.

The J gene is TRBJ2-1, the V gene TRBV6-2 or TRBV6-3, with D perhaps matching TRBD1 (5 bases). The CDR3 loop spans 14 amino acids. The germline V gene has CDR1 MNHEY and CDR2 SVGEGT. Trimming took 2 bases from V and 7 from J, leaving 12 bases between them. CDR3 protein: CASSYARGTNEQFF. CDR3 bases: TGTGCCAGCAGTTACGCTAGGGGTACAAATGAGCAGTTCTTC.

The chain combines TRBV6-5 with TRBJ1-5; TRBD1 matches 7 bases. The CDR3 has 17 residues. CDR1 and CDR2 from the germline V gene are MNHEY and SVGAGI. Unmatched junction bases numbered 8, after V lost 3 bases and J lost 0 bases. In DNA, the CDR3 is TGTGCCAGCAGTTATGGGACAGACGGCTATAGCAATCAGCCCCAGCATTTT. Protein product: CASSYGTDGYSNQPQHF.

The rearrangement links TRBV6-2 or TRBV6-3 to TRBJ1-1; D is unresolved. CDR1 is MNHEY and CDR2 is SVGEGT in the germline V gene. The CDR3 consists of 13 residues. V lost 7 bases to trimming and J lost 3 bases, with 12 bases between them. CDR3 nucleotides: TGTGCCAGCATGCTAACCGTCGACACTGAAGCTTTCTTT. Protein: CASMLTVDTEAFF.

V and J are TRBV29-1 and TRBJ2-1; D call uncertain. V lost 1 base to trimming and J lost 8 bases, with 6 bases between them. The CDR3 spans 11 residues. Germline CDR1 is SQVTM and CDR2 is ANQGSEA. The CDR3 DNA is TGCAGCGTTGAAGCGAAAGATGAGCAGTTCTTC. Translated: CSVEAKDEQFF.

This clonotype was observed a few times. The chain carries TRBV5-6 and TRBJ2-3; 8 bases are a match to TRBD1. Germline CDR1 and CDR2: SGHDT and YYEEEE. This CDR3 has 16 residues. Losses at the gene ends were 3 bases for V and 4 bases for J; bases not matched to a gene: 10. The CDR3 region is CASSSGGQVRADTQYF. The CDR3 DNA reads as TGTGCCAGCAGCTCCGGGGGACAGGTACGGGCAGATACGCAGTATTTT.

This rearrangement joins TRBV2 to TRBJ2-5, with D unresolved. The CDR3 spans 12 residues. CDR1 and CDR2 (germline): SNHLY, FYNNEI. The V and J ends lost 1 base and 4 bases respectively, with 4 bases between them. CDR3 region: CASSEEVETQYF. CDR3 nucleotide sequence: TGTGCCAGCAGTGAAGAGGTAGAGACCCAGTACTTC.

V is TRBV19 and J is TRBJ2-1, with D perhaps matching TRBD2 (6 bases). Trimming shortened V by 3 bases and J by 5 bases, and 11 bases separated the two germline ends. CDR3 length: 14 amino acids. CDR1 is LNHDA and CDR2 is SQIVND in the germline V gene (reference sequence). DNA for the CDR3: TGTGCCAGTAGTATGCAATGGGGGGACAATGAGCAGTTCTTC. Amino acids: CASSMQWGDNEQFF.

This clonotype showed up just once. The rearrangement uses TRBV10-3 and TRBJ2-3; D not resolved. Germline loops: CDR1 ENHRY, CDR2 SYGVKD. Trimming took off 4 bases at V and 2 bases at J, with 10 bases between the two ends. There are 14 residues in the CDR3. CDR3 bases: TGTGCCATCAGTGTGAACGGTTTCACAGATACGCAGTATTTT. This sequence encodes CAISVNGFTDTQYF.

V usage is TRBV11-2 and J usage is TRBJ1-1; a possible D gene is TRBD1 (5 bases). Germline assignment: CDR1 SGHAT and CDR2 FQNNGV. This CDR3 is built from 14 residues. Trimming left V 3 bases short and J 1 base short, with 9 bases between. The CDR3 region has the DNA TGTGCCAGCAGCTTTTGGGGGACGAACACTGAAGCTTTCTTT. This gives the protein CASSFWGTNTEAFF.